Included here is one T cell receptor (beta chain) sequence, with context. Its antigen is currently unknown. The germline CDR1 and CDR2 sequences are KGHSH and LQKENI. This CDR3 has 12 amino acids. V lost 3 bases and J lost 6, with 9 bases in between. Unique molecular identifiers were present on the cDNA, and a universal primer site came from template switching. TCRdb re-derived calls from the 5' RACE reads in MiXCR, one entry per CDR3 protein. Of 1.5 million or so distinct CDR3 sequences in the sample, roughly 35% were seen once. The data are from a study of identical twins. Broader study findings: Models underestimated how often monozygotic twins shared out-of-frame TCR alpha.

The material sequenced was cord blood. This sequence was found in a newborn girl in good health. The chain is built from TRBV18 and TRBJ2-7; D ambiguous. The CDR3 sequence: CASSPDTGEQYF. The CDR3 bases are TGTGCCAGCTCACCTGATACGGGCGAGCAGTACTTC.